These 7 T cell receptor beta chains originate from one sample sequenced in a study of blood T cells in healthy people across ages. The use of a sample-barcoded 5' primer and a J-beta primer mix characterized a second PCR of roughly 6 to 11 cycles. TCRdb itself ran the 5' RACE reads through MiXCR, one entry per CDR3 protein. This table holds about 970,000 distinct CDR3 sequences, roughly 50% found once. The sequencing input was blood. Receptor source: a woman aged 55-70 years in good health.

As DNA, the CDR3 is TGTGCCAGCAGCCCCCCTCGGAGCGGGAGTCATGAGCAGTTCTTC. This sequence encodes CASSPPRSGSHEQFF. The chain joins TRBV7-3 to TRBJ2-1, with 8 bases lining up with TRBD2. Trimming took 5 bases from V and 8 from J; bases not matched to a gene: 11. CDR1 is SGHTA, CDR2 FQGTGA, per germline. This CDR3 region has 15 residues.

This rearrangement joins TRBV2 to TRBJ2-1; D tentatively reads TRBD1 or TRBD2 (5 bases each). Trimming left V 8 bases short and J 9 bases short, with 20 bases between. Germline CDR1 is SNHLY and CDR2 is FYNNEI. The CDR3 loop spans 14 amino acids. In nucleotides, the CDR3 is TGTGCCAGCCGGACGGGGCCCAAGGGCGGTGAGCAGTTCTTC. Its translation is CASRTGPKGGEQFF.

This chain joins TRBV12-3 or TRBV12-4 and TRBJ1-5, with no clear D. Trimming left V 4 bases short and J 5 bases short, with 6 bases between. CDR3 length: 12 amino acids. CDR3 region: CASSYSDQPQHF. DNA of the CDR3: TGTGCCAGCAGTTACTCTGATCAGCCCCAGCATTTT.

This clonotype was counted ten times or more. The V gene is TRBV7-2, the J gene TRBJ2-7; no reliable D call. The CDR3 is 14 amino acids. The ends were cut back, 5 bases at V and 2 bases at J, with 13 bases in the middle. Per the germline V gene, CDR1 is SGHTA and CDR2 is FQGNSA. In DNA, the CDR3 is TGTGCCAGCAGCCCCAAGGCAGGTACCTACGAGCAGTACTTC. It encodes CASSPKAGTYEQYF.

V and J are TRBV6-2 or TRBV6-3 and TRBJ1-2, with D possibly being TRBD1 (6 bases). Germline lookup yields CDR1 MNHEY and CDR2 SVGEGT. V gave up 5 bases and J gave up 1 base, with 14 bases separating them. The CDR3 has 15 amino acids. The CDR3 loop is CASSTQGRYNYGYTF. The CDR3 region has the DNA TGTGCCAGCAGTACCCAGGGGCGGTATAACTATGGCTACACCTTC.

This CDR3 reads CASSRPGDLKEELFF. In DNA, the CDR3 is TGTGCCAGCAGCCGTCCAGGGGATCTGAAAGAAGAACTGTTTTTT. This chain connects TRBV7-9 to TRBJ1-4; a possible D gene is TRBD1 (6 bases). CDR1 SEHNR and CDR2 FQNEAQ come from the germline V gene (reference sequence). The CDR3 runs to 15 residues. V dropped 5 bases and J dropped 12 bases, with 22 bases sitting between them. Drawing the rest from reference TRBV7-9 and TRBJ1-4, the complete variable domain is DTGVSQNPRHKITKRGQNVTFRCDPISEHNRLYWYRQTLGQGPEFLTYFQNEAQLEKSRLLSDRFSAERPKGSFSTLEIQRTEQGDSAMYLCASSRPGDLKEELFFGSGTQLSVL.

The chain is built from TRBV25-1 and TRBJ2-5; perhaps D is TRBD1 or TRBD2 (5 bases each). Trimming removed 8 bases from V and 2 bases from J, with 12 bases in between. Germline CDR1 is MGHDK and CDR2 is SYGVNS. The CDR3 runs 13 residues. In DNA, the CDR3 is TGTGCCAGCTGGGAGACAGCACAAGAGACCCAGTACTTC. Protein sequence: CASWETAQETQYF.